The sequence of this T cell receptor beta chain was determined in a study of blood T cell repertoires in COVID-19. In the study overall: The samples span acute and convalescent COVID-19 from the United States, Italy and Spain. In each case, the material was cDNA or gDNA derived from T cells, B-cell-depleted T cells, or PBMCs.

Method: immunoSEQ multiplex PCR; TCRdb's copy keeps in-frame clones and lacks some. The sample holds approximately 240,000 clones, 70% to 90% seen once. The clonotype was recovered from a middle-aged man with acute or convalescent COVID-19. Sequences were obtained from peripheral blood.

DNA for the CDR3: TGTGCCATCAGTATGGGGCCAGGGGAGAACACTGAAGCTTTCTTT. It is translated as CAISMGPGENTEAFF. V and J are TRBV10-3 and TRBJ1-1; a possible D gene is TRBD1 (6 bases). The CDR3 is made up of 15 amino acids. Germline values: CDR1 ENHRY, CDR2 SYGVKD. Trimming left V 5 bases short and J 1 base short, with 14 bases between.